What follows describes a single T cell receptor (beta chain). Its antigen has not been determined. No much larger clonotype is one base removed from it; base qualities were not supplied. TCRbeta CDR3 regions were amplified from genomic DNA by means of the immunoSEQ Assay, a bias-controlled multiplex PCR. In the paper's pipeline: The number of nucleated cells in each sample was estimated by amplification of reference gene primers within the assay. To quantify the absolute abundance of each unique TCRbeta CDR3 rearrangement, sequence reads were collapsed and filtered. For each sample, productive Simpson clonality was calculated as the square root of Simpson's diversity index over productive rearrangements. TCRdb took over this immuneACCESS table, retaining in-frame rearrangements with V and J assigned. Such tables are incomplete; in checked studies, under half of the missing clones stem from an unresolved V gene, and the remainder is unexplained. V and J calls and clone size are those listed in that table; D and trimming were worked out from the DNA. The sample yields 200,000 to 250,000 clones; 83% were counted once. The ten top clones hold 4.8% of the sample.

Counted from cysteine to phenylalanine, this CDR3 has 16 amino acids. Just CDR3 DNA is preserved here, 48 bases in frame from base 1. The germline V gene encodes CDR1 MGHDK and CDR2 SYGVNS. The germline V end is reduced by 7 bases and the J end by 6 bases; junction bases left unmatched: 14. This sample is part of a study of blood T cell repertoires in COVID-19 (dated by TCRdb to about 2020). Study-level background: The collaborator samples originated in the United States, Italy and Spain and spanned the acute and convalescent phases of COVID-19. The material from the prospective study consisted of cDNA or gDNA derived from T cells, B-cell-depleted T cells, or PBMCs. Subjects who had been exposed to COVID-19, were actively infected with it, or had recovered from it provided the deeply sampled blood TCRbeta repertoires that made up the dataset. The repertoires were made available in a free public database intended to serve as a resource for research on the immune response to SARS-CoV-2. The samples were drawn from the first 160 participants of the ongoing ImmuneRACE study and from about 1,200 subjects provided by 6 global collaborators. Sample metadata almost always included a de-identified subject ID, COVID-19 status, age in years and sex. Where available, HLA class I and class II types were taken from metadata supplied by the sample provider and were not determined by assay-based typing. General conclusions and limits of the study: The quantity of clinical and demographic metadata differed by source and by participant and was supplied without curation.

Enrolling through a virtual design, the prospective study's participants ranged in age from roughly 18 to 89 years and lived across about two dozen United States geographic areas. To assign participants to cohorts, the prospective study relied on clinical history that participants themselves reported in a screening survey and a study questionnaire. A participant counted as exposed if, within 2 weeks of entering the study, that participant had been in contact with someone who had a PCR-confirmed or clinician-diagnosed COVID-19 case. In the prospective study, whole blood, serum and a nasopharyngeal or oropharyngeal swab were collected from each participant by mobile phlebotomists. Over an approximately 2-month period, participants in the prospective study had the option of providing additional blood draws and questionnaires. Prospective study blood samples were shipped either frozen or at room temperature before DNA extraction.

The TCR comes from a woman aged 50 to 65 who had been exposed to COVID-19. Sequenced input: PBMCs or T cells enriched from blood (not recorded which). The chain couples TRBV25-1 to TRBJ2-2, with 7 bases matching TRBD1. The CDR3 sequence is CASKPSRTGLPGELFF. The sequenced DNA: TGTGCCAGCAAACCCTCCCGGACAGGACTTCCCGGGGAGCTGTTTTTT.